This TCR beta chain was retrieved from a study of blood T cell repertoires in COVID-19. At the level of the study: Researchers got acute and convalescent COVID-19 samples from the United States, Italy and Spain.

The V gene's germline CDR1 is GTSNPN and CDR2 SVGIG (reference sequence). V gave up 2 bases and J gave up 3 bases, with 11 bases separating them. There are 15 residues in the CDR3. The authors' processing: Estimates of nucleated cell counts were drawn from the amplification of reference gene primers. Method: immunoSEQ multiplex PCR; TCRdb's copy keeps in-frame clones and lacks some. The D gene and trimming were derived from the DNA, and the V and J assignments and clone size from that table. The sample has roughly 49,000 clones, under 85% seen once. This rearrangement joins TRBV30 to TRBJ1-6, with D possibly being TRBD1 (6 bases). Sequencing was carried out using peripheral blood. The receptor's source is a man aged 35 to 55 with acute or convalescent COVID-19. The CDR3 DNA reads TGTGCCTGGAGTACAGGGAATCTCTATAATTCACCCCTCCACTTT. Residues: CAWSTGNLYNSPLHF.